This record covers a single T cell receptor beta chain. TCRdb reprocessed the reads via MiXCR and lists one record per CDR3 protein. The sample carries around 1,700 distinct CDR3 sequences, around four fifths recorded once. This record belongs to a study of regulatory T cells in long-lasting Graves disease. RNA isolated from PBMCs was used to make the TCR library. This CDR3 comprises 15 residues. Trimming shortened V by 2 bases and J by 5 bases, and 15 bases separated the two germline ends. Germline V gene sequence: CDR1 WNHNN, CDR2 SYGVQD (reference sequence). The source is a woman aged 18-35 years with Graves disease. Specimen: peripheral blood mononuclear cells (PBMCs), collected with antithyroid drug treatment, in newly diagnosed or persistent Graves disease (not recorded which). The J gene is TRBJ2-5, the V gene TRBV10-1; the D gene is possibly TRBD1 (6 bases). The DNA of the CDR3 is TGCGCCAGCAGTGAGGACAGGACGGGGCCCGAGACCCAGTACTTC. This gives the protein CASSEDRTGPETQYF.